This entry describes one T cell receptor (beta chain). Its target is unknown. The data originate from a study of Ad26.COV2.S vaccination and SARS-CoV-2 variants. For the study at large: Ad26.COV2.S, an intramuscular injection, was given once or twice 56 days apart.

Study observations and caveats: Possibly, TCR breadth and depth analyses underestimated total T cell responses. Reportedly, after vaccination the spike-specific CD8+ and CD4+ T cell responses displayed substantial breadth.

TCRdb's table, derived via immunoSEQ multiplex PCR, lists solely in-frame clones and lacks some. The sample has around 450,000 clones; about 88% are singletons. Germline CDR1 and CDR2: SGHTA and FQGNSA. Between the trimmed V and J ends, which lost 5 bases and 6 bases, there was a span of 16 bases. This CDR3 spans 14 amino acids. Treatment: around 19 received Ad26.COV2.S at low or high dose, single or two shots; roughly five received placebo; per-sample allocation not given. All samples were drawn on day 63, counting from the first vaccine or placebo injection. Recruitment in Boston yielded a donor of adult age, 18-55 years.

The TCR was taken from a person aged 18-65 years who received the Ad26.COV2.S COVID-19 vaccine or a placebo. The J gene is TRBJ1-2, the V gene TRBV7-2; D is ambiguous. The sequences come from peripheral blood, collected in a trial of Ad26.COV2.S vaccine versus placebo. The CDR3: CASSQRIPVDGYTF. CDR3 nucleotides: TGTGCCAGCAGCCAACGGATACCTGTGGATGGCTACACCTTC.